This TCR beta chain was identified in a study of blood T cell repertoires in COVID-19. Study overall: Some COVID-19 samples were acute and others convalescent; all came from the United States, Italy and Spain.

This CDR3 region has 16 residues. V shed 4 bases and J shed 0 bases, with 13 bases lying between them. CDR1 and CDR2 from the germline V gene are MDHEN and SYDVKM. The authors' processing: Estimated nucleated cell counts came from reference gene primer amplification. Measured with immunoSEQ multiplex PCR; TCRdb has only the in-frame clones, and not every one. Clone size and V and J calls were adopted from that table, with D and trimming inferred from the DNA. This table has about 210,000 clones, roughly 85% appearing once. Recovered status in Cohort 3 required two negative PCRs, clearance, or symptom resolution.

What was sequenced was PBMCs or T cells enriched from blood (not recorded which). This clonotype was sampled from a man aged 35 to 55 who had recovered from COVID-19. The J gene is TRBJ1-3, the V gene TRBV28; D call uncertain. The CDR3 region has the DNA TGTGCCAGCAGTTCCTACGACAACCACTCTGGAAACACCATATATTTT. Its protein is CASSSYDNHSGNTIYF.